The 17 T cell receptor beta chains below were found in one sample sequenced in a study. Tregs were sorted as CD4+CD25+CD127-/low cells. MiXCR, run by TCRdb on the 5' RACE reads, gives a single entry per CDR3 protein. The sample gives about 42,000 distinct CDR3 sequences, roughly a fifth of which show up once; roughly 3.7% is in the top ten. The sequencing sample was made of Tregs sorted from blood. The receptors originated from a female donor with breast cancer.

This chain links TRBV21-1 with TRBJ2-1; the DNA was not used to check the table's D call, TRBD1. TRBV21-1 is classified as a pseudogene. The CDR3 loop spans 16 amino acids. CDR3 DNA: TGTGCCAGCAGCATACGACAGGTCCTCAGCCCCCATGAGCAGTTCTTC. Translation gives CASSIRQVLSPHEQFF.

This sequence joins TRBV11-2 and TRBJ2-7, with D perhaps TRBD2 (8 bases). Germline V gene sequence: CDR1 SGHAT, CDR2 FQNNGV. V was clipped by 5 bases and J by 3 bases, with 23 bases between them. The CDR3 is made up of 17 amino acids. As DNA, the CDR3 is TGTGCCAGCAGCCCCGTGGCAGGGGGAACTAGCGGCTACGAGCAGTACTTC. Protein: CASSPVAGGTSGYEQYF.

This clonotype was observed many times. The rearrangement uses TRBV20-1 and TRBJ1-6, with unresolved D. The CDR3 is 15 amino acids. Deletions cut 2 bases from V and 3 bases from J, with 11 bases between. In germline, CDR1 is DFQATT, CDR2 SNEGSKA (reference sequence). The CDR3 sequence: CSARKVANYNSPLHF. The DNA for the CDR3 is TGCAGTGCTAGAAAGGTCGCTAACTATAATTCACCCCTCCACTTT.

This clonotype turned up a few times. The chain uses TRBV13 and TRBJ2-7; D perhaps matches TRBD2 (6 bases). The CDR3 covers 14 residues. Trimming shortened V by 3 bases and J by 0 bases, and 9 bases separated the two germline ends. The germline V gene encodes CDR1 PRHDT and CDR2 FYEKMQ (reference sequence). In DNA form, the CDR3 reads TGTGCCAGCAGCTTCGGGAGCGCCTCCTACGAGCAGTACTTC. It encodes CASSFGSASYEQYF.

This clonotype has only a few counts. The V gene is TRBV4-1, the J gene TRBJ2-1; D unclear. The CDR3 sequence is 16 residues long. Germline assignment: CDR1 MGHRA and CDR2 YSYEKL. The V end was cut by 1 base, the J end by 2 bases, with 12 bases between. CDR3 loop: CASSQVDLITYNEQFF. The CDR3 coding sequence is TGCGCCAGCAGCCAAGTTGATCTAATAACCTACAATGAGCAGTTCTTC.

This chain connects TRBV20-1 to TRBJ2-1; 7 positions match TRBD2. Per germline, CDR1 DFQATT and CDR2 SNEGSKA (reference sequence). Germline trimming cut 2 bases from V and 2 bases from J; bases unmatched to any gene: 9. CDR3 length: 16 amino acids. CDR3: CSARTRTSAPYNEQFF. The CDR3 DNA reads TGCAGTGCTAGAACAAGAACTAGCGCACCCTACAATGAGCAGTTCTTC.

Comment on this clonotype: Because the CDR3 is missing its conserved closing phenylalanine or tryptophan, this is likely a read error. The rearrangement joins TRBV7-6 to TRBJ2-1; D is ambiguous. V was pared by 2 bases and J by 7 bases, with 9 bases between. Looked up from germline, CDR1 is SGHVS and CDR2 is FNYEAQ. There are 13 residues in the CDR3. DNA for the CDR3: TGTGCCAGCAGCTTATTCTCCGGGAATGAGCAGTTCTAC. Residues: CASSLFSGNEQFY.

The sample holds many counts of this clonotype. This chain uses TRBV7-9 with TRBJ1-3, with a tentative D call TRBD1 (5 bases). CDR3 length: 15 amino acids. Germline V lookup: CDR1 SEHNR, CDR2 FQNEAQ (reference sequence). V lost 5 bases to trimming and J lost 0 bases, with 11 bases between them. The CDR3 loop is CASSQRQSSGNTIYF. The DNA for the CDR3 is TGTGCCAGCAGCCAGCGACAGAGCTCTGGAAACACCATATATTTT.

Concerning this clonotype itself: The junction departs from germline at one end; a sequencing error may be responsible. The V call is TRBV5-1, the J call TRBJ1-4, with D perhaps matching TRBD1 (5 bases). Germline-derived CDR1 and CDR2 are SGHRS and YFSETQ. The CDR3 loop spans 14 amino acids. The CDR3 nucleotides are TGCACCAGCAGCTTGGTAGGGGCAGGTGAAAAACTGTTTTTT. It yields the protein CTSSLVGAGEKLFF.

This clonotype was detected a few times. The rearrangement joins TRBV5-1 to TRBJ2-1; TRBD1 might be the D (6 bases). Trimming took 2 bases from V and 5 from J, leaving 11 bases between them. The germline CDR1 and CDR2 sequences are SGHRS and YFSETQ. There are 14 residues in the CDR3. The CDR3 sequence: CASSFYGTNNEQFF. In DNA form, the CDR3 reads TGCGCCAGCAGCTTTTACGGGACAAACAATGAGCAGTTCTTC.

In this sample, this clonotype turned up many times. The gene calls are TRBV5-5 and TRBJ2-7; TRBD1 agrees at 8 bases. The CDR3 length is 17 residues. Looked up from germline, CDR1 is SGHKS and CDR2 is YYEKEE (reference sequence). The junction had 12 bases not matched to a gene; V was cut back by 0 bases and J by 4 bases. Here the CDR3 reads CASSLDPMGRGHYEQYF. The CDR3 DNA reads as TGTGCCAGCAGCTTGGACCCCATGGGCAGGGGGCATTACGAGCAGTACTTC.

A remark on this clonotype: One junction end disagrees with the germline gene, perhaps due to a read error. This chain uses TRBV6-5 with TRBJ2-7, with D possibly being TRBD1 (6 bases). Germline V gene sequence: CDR1 MNHEY, CDR2 SVGAGI. There are 14 residues in the CDR3. The CDR3 region is CASYSTGLPYGQYF. The CDR3 DNA sequence: TGTGCCAGCTACTCGACAGGACTGCCCTACGGGCAGTACTTC.

About this clonotype: This may be a read error: a much more frequent sequence differs by one nucleotide. V usage is TRBV27 and J usage is TRBJ2-3; D possibly corresponds to TRBD2 (5 bases). Germline V gene sequence: CDR1 MNHEY, CDR2 SMNVEV (reference sequence). Trimming took 4 bases from V and 0 from J, leaving 11 bases between them. The CDR3 runs to 15 residues. In DNA form, the CDR3 reads TGTGCCAGCAGTTGCAGCGGTACTAGCACAGATACGCAGTATTTT. Amino acids: CASSCSGTSTDTQYF.

This clonotype was observed at least ten times. The chain couples TRBV4-2 to TRBJ2-5; 12 nucleotides align to TRBD2. The CDR3 length is 18 residues. The ends lost 0 bases at V and 5 bases at J; junction bases unmatched: 10. CDR1 is LGHNA, CDR2 YNFKEQ, per germline. CDR3 region: CASSQDLAGGRAKETQYF. The CDR3 DNA reads TGTGCCAGCAGCCAAGACCTAGCGGGAGGGCGTGCTAAGGAGACCCAGTACTTC.

This rearrangement joins TRBV28 to TRBJ2-2; TRBD1 matches at 7 bases. Looked up from germline, CDR1 is MDHEN and CDR2 is SYDVKM. With V trimmed by 10 bases and J by 6 bases, 11 bases remained unmatched. This CDR3 comprises 14 residues. CDR3 protein: CAILDRDQSGELFF. The CDR3 region has the DNA TGTGCCATCTTAGACAGGGATCAGTCCGGGGAGCTGTTTTTT.

This clonotype was picked up a small number of times. The chain combines TRBV30 with TRBJ1-1; no firm D call. Looked up from germline, CDR1 is GTSNPN and CDR2 is SVGIG (reference sequence). V dropped 1 base and J dropped 8 bases, with 11 bases sitting between them. The length of the CDR3 is 12 residues. Here the CDR3 reads CAWSDPLGEAFF. Here the CDR3 DNA reads TGTGCCTGGAGTGACCCCCTGGGGGAAGCTTTCTTT. Full variable domain (outside the CDR3, taken from reference TRBV30 and TRBJ1-1): SQTIHQWPATLVQPVGSPLSLECTVEGTSNPNLYWYRQAAGRGLQLLFYSVGIGQISSEVPQNLSASRPQDRQFILSSKKLLLSDSGFYLCAWSDPLGEAFFGQGTRLTVV.

The CDR3 spells CSPHTQGGSPLHF. CDR3 coding DNA: TGCAGTCCTCATACCCAGGGTGGTTCACCCCTCCACTTT. The chain joins TRBV20-1 to TRBJ1-6; weak D call: TRBD1 (5 bases). Deletions cut 8 bases from V and 9 bases from J, with 17 bases between. The CDR3 consists of 13 residues. CDR1 is DFQATT, CDR2 SNEGSKA, per germline (reference sequence).